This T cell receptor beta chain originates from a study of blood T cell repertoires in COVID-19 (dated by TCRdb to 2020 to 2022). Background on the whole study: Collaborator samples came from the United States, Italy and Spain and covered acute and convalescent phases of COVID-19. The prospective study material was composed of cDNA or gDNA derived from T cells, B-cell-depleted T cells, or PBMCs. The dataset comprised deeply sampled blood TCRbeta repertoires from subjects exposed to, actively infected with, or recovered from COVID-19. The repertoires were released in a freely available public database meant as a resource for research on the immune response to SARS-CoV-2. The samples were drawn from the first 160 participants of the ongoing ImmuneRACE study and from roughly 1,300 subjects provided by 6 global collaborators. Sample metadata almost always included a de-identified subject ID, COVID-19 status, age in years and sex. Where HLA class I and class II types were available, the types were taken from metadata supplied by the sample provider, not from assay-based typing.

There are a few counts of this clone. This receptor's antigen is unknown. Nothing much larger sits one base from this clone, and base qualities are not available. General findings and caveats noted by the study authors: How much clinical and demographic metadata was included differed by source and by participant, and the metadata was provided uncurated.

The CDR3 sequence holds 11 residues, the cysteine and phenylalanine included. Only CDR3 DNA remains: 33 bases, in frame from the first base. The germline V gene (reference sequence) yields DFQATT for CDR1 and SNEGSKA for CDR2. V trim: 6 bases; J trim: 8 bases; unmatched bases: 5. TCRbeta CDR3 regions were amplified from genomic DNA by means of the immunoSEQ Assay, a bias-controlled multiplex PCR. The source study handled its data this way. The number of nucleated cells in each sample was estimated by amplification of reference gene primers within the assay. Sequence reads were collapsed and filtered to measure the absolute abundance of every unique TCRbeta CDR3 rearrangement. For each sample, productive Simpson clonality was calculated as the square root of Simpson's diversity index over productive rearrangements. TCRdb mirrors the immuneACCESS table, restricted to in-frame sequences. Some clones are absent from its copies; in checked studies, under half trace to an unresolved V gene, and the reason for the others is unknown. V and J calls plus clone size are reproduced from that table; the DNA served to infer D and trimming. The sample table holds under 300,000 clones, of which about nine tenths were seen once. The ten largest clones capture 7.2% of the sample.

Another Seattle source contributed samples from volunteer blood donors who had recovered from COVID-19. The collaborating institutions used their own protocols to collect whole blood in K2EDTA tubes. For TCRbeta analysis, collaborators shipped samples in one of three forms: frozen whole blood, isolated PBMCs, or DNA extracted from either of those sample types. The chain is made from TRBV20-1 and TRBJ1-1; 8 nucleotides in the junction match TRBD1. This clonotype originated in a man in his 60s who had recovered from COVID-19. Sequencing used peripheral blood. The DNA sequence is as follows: TGCAGTGCCGGGGACAGGAGAGAAGCTTTCTTT. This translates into CSAGDRREAFF.